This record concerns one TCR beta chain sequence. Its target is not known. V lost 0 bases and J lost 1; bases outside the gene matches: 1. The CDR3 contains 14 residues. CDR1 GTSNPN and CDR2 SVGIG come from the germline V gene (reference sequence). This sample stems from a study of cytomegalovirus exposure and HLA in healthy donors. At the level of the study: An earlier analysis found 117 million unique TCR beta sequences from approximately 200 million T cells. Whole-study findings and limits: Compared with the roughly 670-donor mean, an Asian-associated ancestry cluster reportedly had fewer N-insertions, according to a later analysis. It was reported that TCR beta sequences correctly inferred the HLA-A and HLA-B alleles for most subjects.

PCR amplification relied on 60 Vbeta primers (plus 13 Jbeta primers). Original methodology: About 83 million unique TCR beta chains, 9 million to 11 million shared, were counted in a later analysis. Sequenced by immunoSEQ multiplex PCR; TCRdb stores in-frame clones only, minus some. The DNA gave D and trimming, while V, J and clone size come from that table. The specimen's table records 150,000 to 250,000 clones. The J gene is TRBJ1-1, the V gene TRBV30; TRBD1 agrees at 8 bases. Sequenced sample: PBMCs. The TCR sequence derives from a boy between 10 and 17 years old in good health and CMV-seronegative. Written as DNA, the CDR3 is TGTGCCTGGAGTGTGGGACAGGCGAACACTGAAGCTTTCTTT. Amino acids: CAWSVGQANTEAFF.